The source of this T cell receptor beta chain is a study of identical twins. Study-level findings and limits: Cord blood's abundant beta clonotypes had fewer insertions, unlike memory repertoires. Alpha sequences out of frame and shared by twins had excess low generation probability.

Details on this clonotype: Its antigen remains unknown.

CDR1 is SGHAT and CDR2 is FQNNGV in the germline V gene. Trimming took 5 bases from V and 2 from J, leaving 20 bases between them. CDR3 size: 17 residues. All donors comprised healthy Caucasians. Template switching introduced a universal primer site, and the cDNA bore unique molecular identifiers. Each CDR3 protein gets one entry after TCRdb re-called the 5' RACE reads with MiXCR. The table includes over 600,000 distinct CDR3 sequences, over 20% detected once. The data were also submitted as part of a second study, on T cells expressing NK-cell markers.

This sequence joins TRBV11-2 and TRBJ2-3; D possibly corresponds to TRBD1 (5 bases). The sequence was obtained from a woman between 18 and 29 years old in good health. The sequenced material came from PBMCs. The DNA of the CDR3 is TGTGCCAGCAGCCCCCGGACACCCCAAGAAGCCACAGATACGCAGTATTTT. Its translation is CASSPRTPQEATDTQYF.